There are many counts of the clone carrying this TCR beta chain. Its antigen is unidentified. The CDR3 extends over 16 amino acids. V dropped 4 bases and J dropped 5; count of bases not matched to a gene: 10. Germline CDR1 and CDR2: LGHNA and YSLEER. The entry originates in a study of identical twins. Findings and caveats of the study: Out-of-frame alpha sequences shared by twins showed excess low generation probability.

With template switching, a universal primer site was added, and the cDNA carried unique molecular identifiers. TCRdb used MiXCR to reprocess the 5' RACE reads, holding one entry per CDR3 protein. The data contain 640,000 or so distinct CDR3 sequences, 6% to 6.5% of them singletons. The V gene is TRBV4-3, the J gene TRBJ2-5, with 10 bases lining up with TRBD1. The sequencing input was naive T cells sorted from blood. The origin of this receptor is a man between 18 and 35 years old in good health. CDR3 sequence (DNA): TGCGCCAGCAGCCGAGAATGGGACAGGGGTCCGGAGACCCAGTACTTC. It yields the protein CASSREWDRGPETQYF.